This TCR beta chain was sequenced for a study of spatial heterogeneity in lung cancer (dated by TCRdb to the late 2010s). About the full investigation: More beta-chain than alpha-chain transcripts were consistently detected, likely reflecting higher beta-chain transcript abundance. In tumor regions, TCR transcript counts showed a strong correlation with a T cell transcriptional module score derived from matched bulk RNA-seq. In the raw uncorrected reads, each unique combination of TCR and UMI appeared more than ten times on average. In non-small cell lung cancer, the study made a quantitative comparison of TCR alpha and beta repertoires among multiple tumor regions, matched nontumor lung and blood. Nonsynonymous mutation counts, determined by whole-exome sequencing of tumor tissue, were related to features of the TCR repertoire. Both alpha and beta chains were TCR-sequenced in around 230 tumor regions, approximately 64 matched nontumor lung samples and roughly 50 PBMC samples obtained at surgery.

The intended sense of this specimen's time point label: sample taken at primary tumor resection. Samples were obtained from approximately 77 patients with early-stage, untreated non-small cell lung cancer from the lung TRACERx cohort. Whole RNA extracted from tumor and nontumor lung tissue, or from cryopreserved PBMC samples, was used for TCR sequencing without cell sorting. A patient was chosen for TCR sequencing only when enough RNA was available from at least two tumor regions. Before being selected, tumor and adjacent nontumor lung specimens were reviewed by a lung pathologist. Results the study describes overall, beyond this receptor: Counts of ubiquitous and regional expanded TCRs were found to correlate with counts of ubiquitous and regional nonsynonymous mutations, respectively. A correlation was observed between the number of expanded intratumoral alpha and beta TCRs and the tumor nonsynonymous mutation count. Additional single-cell paired TCR alpha and beta sequencing was considered necessary to confirm, at a functional level, the hypothesis that regional TCRs recognize regional mutations. Estimated TCR-seq coverage of tumor T cells was only around 7.2% for alpha chains and 13% for beta chains.

The library was obtained by 5' RACE. The instrument was a NextSeq 500. In the TCR library protocol, a unique molecular identifier was attached to each TCR cDNA molecule so that PCR and sequencing errors could be corrected. As for the original processing: Decombinator tools were used for TCR identification, UMI-based error correction and CDR3 extraction. TCRs above a frequency of 2 per 1,000, corresponding to the top 1% of the tumor frequency distribution, were defined as expanded. Expanded tumor TCRs statistically deemed absent (corrected P<0.05) from at least one tumor region were classed as regional, and all other expanded tumor TCRs were classed as ubiquitous. Renyi diversity was computed with the R vegan package after each repertoire had been subsampled 100 times to 5,000 TCRs. To build CDR3 similarity networks, amino acid triplet string-kernel similarity was used, and CDR3s were connected when their pairwise similarity was above 0.82. The raw public reads went through TCRdb reprocessing: fastp at Q25, MiXCR clone calling, in-frame beta chains kept. Every distinct CDR3 protein forms one entry, paired with its most common genes and DNA. Here the V and J calls rest on TCRdb's processing, not on the authors' analysis. The sample table records about 20,000 distinct CDR3 sequences; approximately 8.3% of these occur just once. The ten largest clonotypes hold less than 30% of the sample.

Of note for this clonotype: Its antigen remains unidentified. Per-base qualities were not stored, and no clone one base away is much larger.

In the germline V gene (reference sequence), CDR1 corresponds to DFQATT and CDR2 to SNEGSKA. V is clipped by 0 bases and J by 3 bases, and the sequence between their germline boundaries is 6 bases long. From its cysteine to its phenylalanine, the CDR3 spans 12 amino acids. The read is trimmed to its CDR3 DNA, 36 bases read in frame from base 1. The chain joins TRBV20-1 to TRBJ2-7; possibly the D gene is TRBD1, per 6 matching bases. The receptor was isolated from a male donor with early-stage non-small cell lung cancer. The specimen was lung tumor tissue, collected at surgery. In nucleotides, the sequence is TGCAGTGCTAGAGAGGGACACTACGAGCAGTACTTC. It is translated as CSAREGHYEQYF.